These 32 T cell receptor beta chains share one sample of origin, sequenced in a study of blood T cell repertoires in COVID-19. TCRdb's table, derived via immunoSEQ multiplex PCR, lists solely in-frame clones and lacks some. The data contain under 40,000 clones, 90% to 95% of them singletons. Specimen: peripheral blood. The receptors were sampled from a man aged 60 to 69 with active or convalescent COVID-19.

V usage is TRBV14 and J usage is TRBJ2-5; tentatively, D is TRBD2 (6 bases). CDR1 SGHDN and CDR2 FVKESK come from the germline V gene. Trimming took off 1 base at V and 4 bases at J, with 10 bases between the two ends. The CDR3 runs 14 residues. CDR3 residues: CASSQGLGGETQYF. CDR3 nucleotides: TGTGCCAGCAGCCAAGGCCTCGGGGGAGAGACCCAGTACTTC.

The V call is TRBV10-2, the J call TRBJ2-3; 8 nucleotides line up with TRBD1. Trimming removed 6 bases from V and 4 bases from J; junction bases left unmatched: 12. This CDR3 region has 16 residues. The V gene's germline CDR1 is WSHSY and CDR2 SAAADI. The CDR3, as DNA: TGCGCCAGCAGGGGATTCGGACAGGGTAAATCAGATACGCAGTATTTT. The encoded protein is CASRGFGQGKSDTQYF.

J is TRBJ1-5 and V is TRBV3-1 (or the pseudogene TRBV3-2); D perhaps matches TRBD1 (6 bases). Trimming pared 1 base from V and 0 bases from J, leaving 7 bases between. The CDR3 extends over 15 amino acids. The germline V gene encodes CDR1 LGHDT and CDR2 YNNKEL (reference sequence). CDR3 amino acids: CASSQGGRSNQPQHF. CDR3 sequence (DNA): TGTGCCAGCAGCCAAGGGGGGCGTAGCAATCAGCCCCAGCATTTT.

V gene TRBV6-5 combines with J gene TRBJ1-5, with 8 bases that match TRBD1. J was trimmed by 2 bases and V by 6 bases; bases with no gene match: 6. The germline V gene encodes CDR1 MNHEY and CDR2 SVGAGI. There are 15 residues in the CDR3. CDR3: CASRDGQGGNQPQHF. CDR3 sequence (DNA): TGTGCCAGCAGAGACGGACAGGGCGGCAATCAGCCCCAGCATTTT.

The chain is built from TRBV2 and TRBJ1-4, with TRBD1 identical over 10 bases. With V trimmed by 5 bases and J by 8 bases, 5 bases remained unmatched. The CDR3 spans 14 residues. Germline assignment: CDR1 SNHLY and CDR2 FYNNEI. CDR3 sequence: CASSLTGGSEKLFF. The CDR3 DNA sequence: TGTGCCAGCAGTTTGACAGGGGGCTCCGAAAAACTGTTTTTT.

The chain combines TRBV11-3 with TRBJ1-1; tentatively, D is TRBD1 (6 bases). CDR1 and CDR2 from the germline V gene are SGHNT and YENEEA. CDR3 length: 13 residues. Between the trimmed V and J ends, which lost 5 bases and 1 base, there was a span of 8 bases. The CDR3 DNA follows: TGTGCCAGCAGCCGGGGACAGAACACTGAAGCTTTCTTT. It encodes CASSRGQNTEAFF.

The V call is TRBV28, the J call TRBJ2-7, with TRBD2 as a possible D gene (7 bases). Germline V CDR1 and CDR2: MDHEN, SYDVKM. Deletions cut 4 bases from V and 6 bases from J, with 16 bases between. This CDR3 is 14 amino acids long. The CDR3 DNA reads as TGTGCCAGCAGTTGGGGCGGGGGCGGCCGCGAGCAGTACTTC. It translates to CASSWGGGGREQYF.

In this sample, this clone turned up a few times. This sequence joins TRBV19 and TRBJ2-7, with D possibly TRBD2 on 6 matching bases. CDR3 length: 15 residues. The V gene lost 3 bases and the J gene lost 2 bases, with 14 bases spanning the gap. Germline CDR1 reads LNHDA; CDR2 reads SQIVND (reference sequence). The CDR3 is CASSIGSSVAYEQYF. The CDR3 DNA follows: TGTGCCAGTAGTATTGGGTCTAGCGTAGCCTACGAGCAGTACTTC.

The V call is TRBV6-5, the J call TRBJ1-5; D possibly corresponds to TRBD1 (6 bases). Germline loops: CDR1 MNHEY, CDR2 SVGAGI. This CDR3 spans 12 amino acids. V lost 6 bases and J 8 bases, leaving 11 bases between the germline ends. The CDR3 protein is CASRQGFEPQHF. The CDR3 coding sequence is TGTGCCAGCAGGCAGGGGTTTGAGCCCCAGCATTTT.

V usage is TRBV6-1 and J usage is TRBJ1-2; tentative D call: TRBD1 (6 bases). There are 15 residues in the CDR3. Germline V gene sequence: CDR1 MNHNS, CDR2 SASEGT. The germline V and J ends were trimmed by 2 bases and 4 bases, with 14 bases remaining between them. The CDR3 DNA follows: TGTGCCAGCAGTGAAAGTGGACAGTTTGTCTATGGCTACACCTTC. Translation: CASSESGQFVYGYTF.

This clone was recorded only once. This chain connects TRBV7-9 to TRBJ1-3; tentatively, D is TRBD1 (5 bases). V was pared by 2 bases and J by 0 bases, with 14 bases between. The CDR3 sequence is 17 residues long. CDR1 is SEHNR, CDR2 FQNEAQ, per germline (reference sequence). The CDR3 region is CASSLLGRESSGNTIYF. Written as DNA, the CDR3 is TGTGCCAGCAGCTTATTGGGACGGGAGAGCTCTGGAAACACCATATATTTT. Variable domain in full (rest from reference TRBV7-9 and TRBJ1-3): DTGVSQNPRHKITKRGQNVTFRCDPISEHNRLYWYRQTLGQGPEFLTYFQNEAQLEKSRLLSDRFSAERPKGSFSTLEIQRTEQGDSAMYLCASSLLGRESSGNTIYFGEGSWLTVV.

The rearrangement links TRBV6-5 to TRBJ2-7; D is ambiguous. Germline V gene data show CDR1 as MNHEY and CDR2 as SVGAGI. The V gene lost 6 bases and the J gene lost 5 bases, with 14 bases spanning the gap. CDR3 size: 13 residues. The CDR3: CASRMINLDEQYF. CDR3 coding DNA: TGTGCCAGCAGGATGATAAACTTAGACGAGCAGTACTTC.

This clone was observed a handful of times. The chain joins TRBV18 to TRBJ1-3; 7 nucleotides match TRBD1. V trimming: 1 base; J trimming: 2 bases; junction bases outside the gene matches: 11. CDR3 size: 18 residues. The V gene's germline CDR1 is KGHSH and CDR2 LQKENI. The CDR3 region is CASSPLGWPQGAGNTIYF. The CDR3 DNA follows: TGTGCCAGCTCACCACTGGGATGGCCCCAGGGGGCTGGAAACACCATATATTTT. The whole variable domain, remainder taken from reference TRBV18 and TRBJ1-3, is NAGVMQNPRHLVRRRGQEARLRCSPMKGHSHVYWYRQLPEEGLKFMVYLQKENIIDESGMPKERFSAEFPKEGPSILRIQQVVRGDSAAYFCASSPLGWPQGAGNTIYFGEGSWLTVV.

The chain employs TRBV7-9 and TRBJ2-7; D gene uncertain. The CDR3 has 16 residues. V lost 4 bases and J lost 0, with 16 bases in between. Germline V gene lookup returns CDR1 SEHNR and CDR2 FQNEAQ (reference sequence). CDR3 nucleotides: TGTGCCAGCAGCTCTGGCCCGGGTGCACTCTCCTACGAGCAGTACTTC. It encodes CASSSGPGALSYEQYF. Combining the CDR3 with reference TRBV7-9 and TRBJ2-7 gives the whole variable domain DTGVSQNPRHKITKRGQNVTFRCDPISEHNRLYWYRQTLGQGPEFLTYFQNEAQLEKSRLLSDRFSAERPKGSFSTLEIQRTEQGDSAMYLCASSSGPGALSYEQYFGPGTRLTVT.

The chain carries TRBV6-6 and TRBJ2-1; TRBD1 aligns across 7 bases. V dropped 4 bases and J dropped 0; count of bases not matched to a gene: 6. CDR3 length: 16 residues. Germline V gives CDR1 MNHNY, CDR2 SVGAGI (reference sequence). In DNA form, the CDR3 reads TGTGCCAGCAGTTCGACCAGGGGGAGCTCCTACAATGAGCAGTTCTTC. Amino acid sequence: CASSSTRGSSYNEQFF.

The chain is built from TRBV6-5 and TRBJ2-2; 9 nucleotides agree with TRBD2. Germline V gene data show CDR1 as MNHEY and CDR2 as SVGAGI. The CDR3 loop spans 14 amino acids. V lost 6 bases to trimming and J lost 7 bases; unmatched junction nucleotides: 6. This CDR3 is CASRSGTSHGELFF. The DNA of the CDR3 is TGTGCCAGCAGGTCCGGGACTAGCCACGGGGAGCTGTTTTTT.

The V gene is TRBV4-2, the J gene TRBJ2-3; 7 bases agree with TRBD2. Germline V CDR1 and CDR2: LGHNA, YNFKEQ. J was trimmed by 6 bases and V by 5 bases; bases with no gene match: 11. This CDR3 is built from 15 residues. The CDR3 region is CASSASGTAADTQYF. DNA for the CDR3: TGTGCCAGCAGCGCAAGCGGGACGGCGGCCGATACGCAGTATTTT.

The chain uses TRBV5-1 and TRBJ1-4; 7 nucleotides line up with TRBD1. The CDR3 has 14 residues. V was clipped by 1 base and J by 8 bases; unmatched bases: 5. Germline values: CDR1 SGHRS, CDR2 YFSETQ. The CDR3 sequence: CASSLTGEREKLFF. The CDR3 nucleotides are TGCGCCAGCAGCTTGACAGGGGAGCGGGAAAAACTGTTTTTT.

J is TRBJ1-6 and V is TRBV27; D uncertain. The length of the CDR3 is 13 residues. In germline, CDR1 is MNHEY, CDR2 SMNVEV (reference sequence). Trimming took 3 bases from V and 7 from J, leaving 7 bases between them. The CDR3 spells CASSLARNSPLHF. CDR3 in DNA: TGTGCCAGCAGTTTGGCGAGGAATTCACCCCTCCACTTT.

V is TRBV6-2 or TRBV6-3 and J is TRBJ1-2, with 8 bases that match TRBD1. CDR3 length equals 17 residues. V lost 6 bases, J lost 4 bases, and 16 bases stayed unmatched. CDR1 MNHEY and CDR2 SVGEGT come from the germline V gene. The CDR3 DNA reads TGTGCCAGCAGCCCTCCTGCGGGACAGGCGATCATCTATGGCTACACCTTC. This codes for CASSPPAGQAIIYGYTF.

The rearrangement links TRBV9 to TRBJ1-1, with a weak D call TRBD1 (5 bases). Germline V gives CDR1 SGDLS, CDR2 YYNGEE. The CDR3 extends over 15 amino acids. Trimming removed 0 bases from V and 2 bases from J, with 11 bases in between. CDR3: CASSVATGLNTEAFF. For the CDR3, the DNA is TGTGCCAGCAGCGTAGCTACAGGTTTAAACACTGAAGCTTTCTTT.

V and J are TRBV7-2 and TRBJ2-7; D may be TRBD2 (5 bases). Germline lookup yields CDR1 SGHTA and CDR2 FQGNSA. The CDR3 runs to 13 residues. Between the trimmed V and J ends, which lost 5 bases and 6 bases, there was a span of 14 bases. CDR3 loop: CASSAGLLAEQYF. CDR3 coding DNA: TGTGCCAGCAGCGCCGGACTTCTTGCCGAGCAGTACTTC.

This rearrangement joins TRBV7-9 to TRBJ2-1; 8 nucleotides agree with TRBD2. The CDR3 runs 15 residues. With V trimmed by 0 bases and J by 4 bases, 2 bases remained unmatched. Germline V gene data show CDR1 as SEHNR and CDR2 as FQNEAQ (reference sequence). CDR3 DNA: TGTGCCAGCAGCTTAGCCCGCGGGAGGTACAATGAGCAGTTCTTC. Residues: CASSLARGRYNEQFF.

This chain links TRBV7-2 with TRBJ2-7; tentative D call: TRBD2 (5 bases). Trimming pared 2 bases from V and 3 bases from J, leaving 5 bases between. Looked up from germline, CDR1 is SGHTA and CDR2 is FQGNSA. The CDR3 extends over 12 amino acids. CDR3 bases: TGTGCCAGCAGCTTACGGGGCTACGAGCAGTACTTC. As protein: CASSLRGYEQYF. Full variable domain (outside the CDR3, taken from reference TRBV7-2 and TRBJ2-7): GAGVSQSPSNKVTEKGKDVELRCDPISGHTALYWYRQSLGQGLEFLIYFQGNSAPDKSGLPSDRFSAERTGGSVSTLTIQRTQQEDSAVYLCASSLRGYEQYFGPGTRLTVT.

This sequence joins TRBV3-1 (or the pseudogene TRBV3-2) and TRBJ2-1; D unclear. The germline V and J ends were trimmed by 2 bases and 10 bases, with 12 bases remaining between them. The germline V gene encodes CDR1 LGHDT and CDR2 YNNKEL (reference sequence). CDR3 length equals 13 residues. CDR3 amino acids: CASSQIDYSEQFF. The CDR3 DNA is TGTGCCAGCAGCCAAATAGATTACAGCGAGCAGTTCTTC.

This clone was seen just once. V usage is TRBV18 and J usage is TRBJ1-2; no clear D. Looked up from germline, CDR1 is KGHSH and CDR2 is LQKENI. The CDR3 contains 14 residues. V lost 3 bases and J 2 bases, leaving 10 bases between the germline ends. This CDR3 reads CASSPGVLNYGYTF. Here the CDR3 DNA reads TGTGCCAGCTCACCCGGGGTATTGAACTATGGCTACACCTTC.

This clone has a single count. The J gene is TRBJ2-1, the V gene TRBV20-1; D perhaps matches TRBD2 (6 bases). CDR3 length equals 11 residues. Trimming took 0 bases from V and 10 from J, leaving 7 bases between them. Germline CDR1 and CDR2: DFQATT and SNEGSKA (reference sequence). Here the CDR3 reads CSARDRGEQFF. The CDR3, as DNA: TGCAGTGCTAGAGATCGGGGGGAGCAGTTCTTC.

The chain is built from TRBV20-1 and TRBJ2-5, with D maybe TRBD1 (6 bases). V lost 3 bases to trimming and J lost 2 bases, with 10 bases between them. Germline assignment: CDR1 DFQATT and CDR2 SNEGSKA (reference sequence). CDR3 length equals 13 residues. CDR3 residues: CSASGQLQETQYF. CDR3 bases: TGCAGTGCTAGTGGACAGCTACAAGAGACCCAGTACTTC.

This sequence joins TRBV2 and TRBJ1-3, with a possible D match to TRBD1 (5 bases). This CDR3 region has 14 residues. V was cut by 8 bases and J by 0 bases, with 11 bases left in between. Germline CDR1 and CDR2: SNHLY and FYNNEI. The CDR3 DNA sequence: TGTGCCAGCGAATCGGGGGGCTCTGGAAACACCATATATTTT. Its translation: CASESGGSGNTIYF.

In DNA form, the CDR3 reads TGTGCCAGCAGTCAACGTGGCCACGTAGCGGTTTCCTACAATGAGCAGTTCTTC. Its protein is CASSQRGHVAVSYNEQFF. The chain links TRBV28 to TRBJ2-1; D is possibly TRBD2 (6 bases). This CDR3 spans 18 amino acids. Deletions cut 5 bases from V and 1 base from J, with 21 bases between. Germline values: CDR1 MDHEN, CDR2 SYDVKM.

The V and J genes are TRBV7-8 and TRBJ1-1; possibly TRBD1 for D (6 bases). V was cut by 3 bases and J by 5 bases, with 7 bases left in between. The CDR3 totals 12 residues. From germline, CDR1 is SGHVS and CDR2 FQNEAQ. The chain's CDR3 is CASSFTGTEAFF. CDR3 in DNA: TGTGCCAGCAGCTTTACAGGGACTGAAGCTTTCTTT.

The V gene is TRBV14, the J gene TRBJ2-1; 7 nucleotides agree with TRBD2. Germline assignment: CDR1 SGHDN and CDR2 FVKESK. The trim removed 0 bases at V and 0 bases at J, leaving 8 bases unmatched. The CDR3 has 18 residues. The CDR3 loop is CASSQETSAMSSYNEQFF. CDR3 in DNA: TGTGCCAGCAGCCAAGAAACTAGCGCGATGAGCTCCTACAATGAGCAGTTCTTC.